Listed below are T cell receptor beta chains from one sample, sequenced in a study of T-cell reconstitution after alpha-beta-depleted transplantation in children. TCRdb analysed the PCR reads with MiXCR anew, one entry per CDR3 protein. This sample has approximately 520,000 distinct CDR3 sequences; 32% occur once, and the top ten carry 2% to 2.5%. The sample in question was PBMCs from the stem cell graft donor, obtained from the stem cell graft. The receptors stem from a human donor who donated a stem cell graft to a child with aplastic anemia. Each CDR3 is given with its conserved first and last residue. D genes are given only for firm matches. Expanded clones are given a class, and other clones once, few, many or no size at all.

D	V	size	J	DNA	CDR3
-	TRBV4-3	-	TRBJ2-2	TGCGCCAGCAGCCAAGGCCCCCGGGGGCCGGGCGGGGAGCTGTTTTTT	CASSQGPRGPGGELFF
TRBD1	TRBV20-1	few	TRBJ1-3	TGCAGTGCTAGTAGAAGGGGGCTTTATGGAAACACCATATATTTT	CSASRRGLYGNTIYF
-	TRBV7-9	once	TRBJ2-7	TGTGCCAGCAGTGTTACCCAGGACGGCCCCTACGAGCAGTACTTC	CASSVTQDGPYEQYF
-	TRBV12-3/TRBV12-4	few	TRBJ2-5	TGTGCCAGCACCAGCACCGGAGTGGAGTTAGGAGAGACCCAGTACTTC	CASTSTGVELGETQYF
TRBD2	TRBV12-3/TRBV12-4	once	TRBJ2-2	TGTGCCAGCAGTCGGACTAGCGGCCCTCCCGGGGAGCTGTTTTTT	CASSRTSGPPGELFF
-	TRBV20-1	-	TRBJ2-3	TGCAGTGCTAGAGAAACCGGGCTAAGCACAGATACGCAGTATTTT	CSARETGLSTDTQYF
-	TRBV20-1	-	TRBJ2-2	TGCAGTGCTCTTAACAGGGGAGGGAACACCGGGGAGCTGTTTTTT	CSALNRGGNTGELFF
-	TRBV9	-	TRBJ2-2	TGTGCCAGCAGCGAAGGACAATTGGGGGAAACCGGGGAGCTGTTTTTT	CASSEGQLGETGELFF
TRBD1	TRBV5-1	-	TRBJ1-2	TGCGCCAGCACCGATGGACAGGGCGGATTCTATGGCGGCTACACCTTC	CASTDGQGGFYGGYTF
TRBD2	TRBV11-2	few	TRBJ2-1	TGTGCCAGCAGCTTACAACTAGCGGATAACAATGAGCAGTTCTTC	CASSLQLADNNEQFF
-	TRBV12-1	-	TRBJ2-1	TGTGCCAGCAGATTCGAGGAATTCTTC	CASRFEEFF
-	TRBV3-1	-	TRBJ1-6	TGTGCCAGCAGCCTGACAGTGAAGAATTCACCCCTCCACTTT	CASSLTVKNSPLHF
-	TRBV7-9	once	TRBJ1-1	TGTGCCAGCAGCTCGGACGAACACACTGAAGCTTTCTTT	CASSSDEHTEAFF
-	TRBV12-3/TRBV12-4	few	TRBJ2-4	TGTGCCAGCAGTTTTACGGGGGACATTCAGTACTTC	CASSFTGDIQYF
TRBD1	TRBV12-3/TRBV12-4	few	TRBJ1-4	TGTGCCAGCAGCGACAGGGTGGGAGAAAAACTGTTTTTT	CASSDRVGEKLFF
TRBD2	TRBV29-1	few	TRBJ2-5	TGCAGCGTCGGATCATCCGGGACTAGCGGGACCCAAAGGTCGATGGAAGAGACCCAGTACTTC	CSVGSSGTSGTQRSMEETQYF
-	TRBV20-1	few	TRBJ2-1	TGCAGTGCTAGAGCGAAGTGGCAGATTGAGCAGTTCTTC	CSARAKWQIEQFF
TRBD2	TRBV5-1	many	TRBJ2-1	TGTGCCAGCAGTTCTGGGACTAGCGGGAGCAATGAGCAGTTCTTC	CASSSGTSGSNEQFF
-	TRBV19	few	TRBJ1-1	TGTGCCAGTAATGGAGCAACCTTTGGTACTGAAGCTTTCTTT	CASNGATFGTEAFF
-	TRBV20-1	-	TRBJ2-1	TGCAGTGCTGCATCGGCTGACTACAATGAGCAGTTCTTC	CSAASADYNEQFF
TRBD1	TRBV12-3/TRBV12-4	-	TRBJ1-5	TGTGCCAGCATCCCGGGTGGTCAGGGGGCAGGCAATCAGCCCCAGCATTTT	CASIPGGQGAGNQPQHF
-	TRBV5-1	-	TRBJ2-4	TGCGCCAGCAGCTATTCTAGCCAGTCGGACAAAAACATTCAGTACTTC	CASSYSSQSDKNIQYF
-	TRBV9	-	TRBJ2-1	TGTGCCAGCAGCCCAGGCCTTGCTACAGGGATTGAGCAGTTCTTC	CASSPGLATGIEQFF
-	TRBV7-8	-	TRBJ2-2	TGTGCCAGCACCTGGGGGGCTAACACCGGGGAGCTGTTTTTT	CASTWGANTGELFF
-	TRBV12-3/TRBV12-4	few	TRBJ1-5	TGTGCCAGCAGTTTAACCGGGGGTCAGCCCCAGCATTTT	CASSLTGGQPQHF
TRBD1	TRBV20-1	-	TRBJ1-4	TGCAGTTTCCTAACCGGGACAGGGGAAGAAAAACTGTTTTTT	CSFLTGTGEEKLFF
-	TRBV6-1	few	TRBJ2-7	TGTGCCACACAAAACCGGGGGACGGGAATCCACGAGCAGTACTTC	CATQNRGTGIHEQYF
-	TRBV7-9	few	TRBJ2-5	TGTGCCAGCAGCGTGGCGGGAAGGGGACAAGAGACCCAGTACTTC	CASSVAGRGQETQYF
TRBD2	TRBV18	-	TRBJ2-7	TGTGCCAGCACCACTAGCGGGAGCCGGTTCAACGAGCAGTACTTC	CASTTSGSRFNEQYF
-	TRBV20-1	many	TRBJ1-3	TGCAGTGCTAGAGCCCCCGATGGGGTACGATCCACCATATATTTT	CSARAPDGVRSTIYF
-	TRBV4-3	-	TRBJ1-6	TGCGCCAGCAGCCAAGGGTCACCCGGGAGGAATTCACCCCTCCACTTT	CASSQGSPGRNSPLHF
TRBD2	TRBV5-4	once	TRBJ2-7	TGTGCCAGCAGCCGGGGACTAGCGGGAACCAGGAACGAGCAGTACTTC	CASSRGLAGTRNEQYF
-	TRBV10-1	once	TRBJ1-1	TGCGCCAGCAGTGAGATGTCCGGAGGGGTGAACACTGAAGCTTTCTTT	CASSEMSGGVNTEAFF
-	TRBV5-1	-	TRBJ1-5	TGCGCCAGCAGCCCGGGAACAGGCGAATATAGCAATCAGCCCCAGCATTTT	CASSPGTGEYSNQPQHF
-	TRBV6-2/TRBV6-3	few	TRBJ1-1	TGTGCCAGCAGCCTTCTTCAGGGAGGCCAGAACACTGAAGCTTTCTTT	CASSLLQGGQNTEAFF
-	TRBV12-3/TRBV12-4	-	TRBJ1-1	TGTGCCAGCAGGACTCCAGGGCAACGAACTGAAGCTTTCTTT	CASRTPGQRTEAFF
TRBD1	TRBV5-1	-	TRBJ1-4	TGCGCCAGCAGCGTGACAGGGAGCAATGAAAAACTGTTTTTT	CASSVTGSNEKLFF
TRBD2	TRBV9	few	TRBJ2-1	TGTGCCAGCAGCGTAGTGAGTAGCGGGGCCGTAAATGAGCAGTTCTTC	CASSVVSSGAVNEQFF
TRBD1	TRBV18	-	TRBJ1-1	TGTGCCAGCTCACCTAGGACAGGGGTCATGAACACTGAAGCTTTCTTT	CASSPRTGVMNTEAFF
TRBD2	TRBV6-7	few	TRBJ2-1	TGTGCCAGCACCCCCCGGGAGGGTACTAACAATGAGCAGTTCTTC	CASTPREGTNNEQFF
TRBD2	TRBV7-9	few	TRBJ2-1	TGTGCCAGCAGCCTTCGTGTTGGGACTAGCGGGAGTAATGAGCAGTTCTTC	CASSLRVGTSGSNEQFF
TRBD2	TRBV9	-	TRBJ2-5	TGTGCCAGCAGCGTAGAACCCCTAGCGGGTTTTTACCAAGAGACCCAGTACTTC	CASSVEPLAGFYQETQYF
-	TRBV28	-	TRBJ2-7	TGTGCCAGCACTATAAACCGCTTGGGCTCCTACGAGCAGTACTTC	CASTINRLGSYEQYF
-	TRBV7-9	-	TRBJ1-5	TGTGCCAGCAGCTTAACTTGGGACGCCGATAGCAATCAGCCCCAGCATTTT	CASSLTWDADSNQPQHF
-	TRBV5-1	many	TRBJ2-1	TGCGCCAGCAGCTTTGGGGGAGGCTACAATGAGCAGTTCTTC	CASSFGGGYNEQFF
TRBD2	TRBV2	few	TRBJ2-1	TGTGCCAGCAGTGACCCTAGCGGGAGCAATGAGCAGTTCTTC	CASSDPSGSNEQFF
TRBD1	TRBV27	-	TRBJ1-5	TGTGCCAGCAGTTACAGGGGGCGGAGCAATCAGCCCCAGCATTTT	CASSYRGRSNQPQHF
-	TRBV20-1	-	TRBJ1-5	TGCAGTGCTAGAGATGGGCCGTACAATCAGCCCCAGCATTTT	CSARDGPYNQPQHF
-	TRBV30	few	TRBJ1-1	TGTGCCTGGAGTCTCAGGGTCGCGGCTTTCTTT	CAWSLRVAAFF
TRBD1	TRBV18	-	TRBJ2-1	TGTGCCAGCTCACCAAACCTCGCGCAGGGGGCGTATGAGCAGTTCTTC	CASSPNLAQGAYEQFF
-	TRBV6-1	few	TRBJ2-3	TGTGCCAGCAGTAGCCGGGGACCTAGCACAGATACGCAGTATTTT	CASSSRGPSTDTQYF
TRBD1	TRBV7-2	few	TRBJ2-1	TGTGCCAGCAGCTTAGCGGGGACAGCGTACAATGAGCAGTTCTTC	CASSLAGTAYNEQFF
TRBD1	TRBV5-4	-	TRBJ2-4	TGTGCCAGCAGCGGGAGGGACAGGGAAAACATTCAGTACTTC	CASSGRDRENIQYF
-	TRBV29-1	few	TRBJ1-1	TGCAGCGTTGTGTGGGGCAGTGGGAGCACTGAAGCTTTCTTT	CSVVWGSGSTEAFF
-	TRBV7-2	-	TRBJ2-3	TGTGCCAGCAGCTTAGAGGCAGCGGTGGCAGATACGCAGTATTTT	CASSLEAAVADTQYF
-	TRBV12-3/TRBV12-4	few	TRBJ2-1	TGTGCCAGCAGGACGGAGGGCCGGCGCTTCGGCGAGCAGTTCTTC	CASRTEGRRFGEQFF
-	TRBV5-1	few	TRBJ1-1	TGCGCCAGCAGCACATCAAGAACGAACACTGAAGCTTTCTTT	CASSTSRTNTEAFF
-	TRBV20-1	few	TRBJ2-1	TGCAGTGCCCCGGGGCAGAGAAACAATGAGCAGTTCTTC	CSAPGQRNNEQFF
-	TRBV28	few	TRBJ2-7	TGTGCCAGCAGTTTGGCTCAGGGCTTCGAGCAGTACTTC	CASSLAQGFEQYF